This T cell receptor (beta chain) is drawn from a study of regulatory T cells in long-lasting Graves disease. As to time point: newly diagnosed GD, antithyroid drugs for less than 3 months. PBMCs provided the RNA from which the TCR library was made. In each case, Graves' disease was diagnosed per American Thyroid Association guidelines. Collection of peripheral blood (approximately 9 milliliters) was done using EDTA tubes. General study points: Blood alone, not thyroid tissue, was studied.

This clonotype was seen a few times. Antigen specificity is unknown. Through Arm-PCR of CDR3 regions and iRepertoire HTBI primers, TCR beta libraries were built. TCRdb reprocessed the multiplex PCR reads with MiXCR, giving one entry per CDR3 protein. This repertoire shows hundreds of thousands of distinct CDR3 sequences, less than 20% found once; its top ten account for roughly 18%. These data also featured in a second study, about T cells in Graves' hyperthyroidism and ophthalmopathy. From that report: HTBI primers were used for first-round RT-PCR of the TCR CDR3.

The sequence was collected from a woman between 25 and 40 years old with Graves disease. The sample was peripheral blood mononuclear cells (PBMCs), taken at new diagnosis, from a patient treated with antithyroid drugs.

The CDR3 region is CASRQLAGGVRRQFF. CDR3 nucleotide sequence: TGTGCCAGCAGGCAACTAGCGGGAGGGGTCAGGCGGCAGTTCTTC. The chain joins TRBV27 to TRBJ2-1; TRBD2 agrees at 13 bases. The V gene end was trimmed by 6 bases and the J gene end by 12 bases; junction bases not matched to a gene: 11. The CDR3 is 15 amino acids. From germline, CDR1 is MNHEY and CDR2 SMNVEV (reference sequence).